These 2 T cell receptor beta chains were sequenced from one sample in a study of T cell changes during pregnancy in multiple sclerosis. Method: immunoSEQ multiplex PCR; TCRdb's copy keeps in-frame clones and lacks some. The sample gives 65,000 to 80,000 clones, 90% to 95% of which show up once; 1% is in the top ten. The sequencing used peripheral blood, collected in the first trimester of pregnancy. The receptors stem from a female donor with multiple sclerosis, enrolled in a pregnancy study.

The chain recombines TRBV6-1 with TRBJ2-1; D is unresolved. Deletions cut 5 bases from V and 8 bases from J, with 13 bases between. The length of the CDR3 is 13 residues. CDR1 and CDR2 from the germline V gene are MNHNS and SASEGT. The CDR3 region has the DNA TGTGCCAGCAGTAGTCTAGTTAGCCATGAGCAGTTCTTC. It codes for CASSSLVSHEQFF.

V and J are TRBV7-6 and TRBJ2-2; 7 bases are shared with TRBD2. The CDR3 has 18 residues. Germline loops: CDR1 SGHVS, CDR2 FNYEAQ. Losses at the gene ends were 0 bases for V and 5 bases for J; bases not matched to a gene: 12. The CDR3 nucleotides are TGTGCCAGCAGCTTAGCTAGGATCGCGGGAGTAGGAACCGGGGAGCTGTTTTTT. Protein: CASSLARIAGVGTGELFF.